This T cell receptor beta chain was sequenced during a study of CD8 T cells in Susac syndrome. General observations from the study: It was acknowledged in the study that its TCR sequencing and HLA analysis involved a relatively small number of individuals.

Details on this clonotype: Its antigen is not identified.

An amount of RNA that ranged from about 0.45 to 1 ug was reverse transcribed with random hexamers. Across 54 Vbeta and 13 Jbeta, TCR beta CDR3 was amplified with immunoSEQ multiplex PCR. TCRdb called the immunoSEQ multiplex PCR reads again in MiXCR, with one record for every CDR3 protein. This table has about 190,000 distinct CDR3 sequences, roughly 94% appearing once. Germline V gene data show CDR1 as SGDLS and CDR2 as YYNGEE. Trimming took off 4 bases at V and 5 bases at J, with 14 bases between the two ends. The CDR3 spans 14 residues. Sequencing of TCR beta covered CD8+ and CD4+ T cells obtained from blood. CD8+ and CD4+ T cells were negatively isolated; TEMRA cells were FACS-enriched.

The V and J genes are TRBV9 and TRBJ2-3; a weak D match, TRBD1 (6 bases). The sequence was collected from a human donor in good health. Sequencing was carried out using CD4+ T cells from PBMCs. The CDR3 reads CASSPTQGRDTQYF. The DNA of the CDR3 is TGTGCCAGCAGCCCAACACAGGGAAGAGATACGCAGTATTTT.